What follows is one T cell receptor (beta chain) and its context. This record belongs to a study of blood T cell repertoires in COVID-19. Across the study: Material from acute and convalescent COVID-19 was sourced from the United States, Italy and Spain. Sample material is recorded as cDNA or gDNA derived from T cells, B-cell-depleted T cells, or PBMCs.

Participants spanned ages about 18 to 95 years and resided in 20 to 30 US areas. Source study methods: Estimation of nucleated cell counts relied on the amplification of reference gene primers. The protocol was immunoSEQ multiplex PCR, while the TCRdb copy is restricted to in-frame clones and leaves out a portion. V, J and clone size are taken as reported in that table, and D and trimming were inferred from the DNA itself. The sample contains about 250,000 clones, roughly 90% of which appear only once. The sequenced sample consisted of PBMCs or T cells enriched from blood (not recorded which). The sequence derives from a woman aged 25 to 45 with acute COVID-19.

The CDR3 sequence: CATSRERGTGKPYEQYF. Written as DNA, the CDR3 is TGTGCCACCAGCAGAGAGCGGGGGACAGGGAAACCCTACGAGCAGTACTTC. The chain is built from TRBV15 and TRBJ2-7; 9 bases map to TRBD1. This CDR3 region has 17 residues. Germline lookup yields CDR1 LNHNV and CDR2 YYDKDF (reference sequence). Trimming took 0 bases from V and 2 from J; bases not matched to a gene: 8.